This TCR beta chain was retrieved from a study of regulatory T cells in long-lasting Graves disease. Study summary: Less than 3 months of antithyroid drugs had been taken by newly diagnosed Graves' patients. Findings of the study overall: The persistent group shared about 2,600 public clonotypes, more than the approximately 1,000 shared by new patients.

In building TCR beta libraries, iRepertoire HTBI primers were used together with Arm-PCR of CDR3 regions. TCRdb recomputed calls from the multiplex PCR reads with MiXCR, one row per CDR3 protein. The sample contains hundreds of thousands of distinct CDR3 sequences, 16% of which appear only once. This clonotype was seen a few times. Antigen unknown. The CDR3 contains 16 residues. Germline-derived CDR1 and CDR2 are SGHRS and YFSETQ. With 3 bases clipped from V and 5 bases from J, the junction kept 12 bases outside the gene matches. The time point here: newly diagnosed GD, antithyroid drugs for less than 3 months. The authors made the TCR library using RNA they extracted from PBMCs. These data also featured in a second study, about T cells in Graves' hyperthyroidism and ophthalmopathy.

Sequences were derived from peripheral blood mononuclear cells (PBMCs), sampled at new diagnosis, from a patient treated with antithyroid drugs. The TCR comes from a woman aged 25 to 39 with Graves disease. The chain has TRBV5-1 and TRBJ1-2, with TRBD1 matching over 8 bases. The CDR3 is CASSYKTGANPYGYTF. The CDR3 DNA sequence: TGCGCCAGCAGCTACAAGACAGGGGCGAATCCTTATGGCTACACCTTC.